The 8 T cell receptor beta chains below come from one sample, sequenced in a study of T cells and Merkel cell carcinoma outcomes. The protocol was immunoSEQ multiplex PCR, while the TCRdb copy is restricted to in-frame clones and leaves out a portion. The sample has roughly 14,000 clones, approximately 87% seen once. The sample consisted of tumor tissue from Merkel cell carcinoma. The receptors here all came from a human donor with Merkel cell carcinoma.

This chain uses TRBV28 with TRBJ1-2; 9 bases line up with TRBD1. J was trimmed by 8 bases and V by 1 base; bases with no gene match: 14. The CDR3 runs 17 residues. CDR1 is MDHEN, CDR2 SYDVKM, per germline. CDR3 sequence: CASSLSPGQGIAGGYTF. The DNA of the CDR3 is TGTGCCAGCAGTTTATCCCCGGGACAGGGTATAGCGGGCGGCTACACCTTC.

CDR3 region: CASSANRGQGAFF. CDR3 DNA sequence: TGTGCCAGCAGTGCTAACAGGGGGCAGGGTGCTTTCTTT. This chain connects TRBV6-1 to TRBJ1-1; TRBD1 aligns across 9 bases. Germline V gene lookup returns CDR1 MNHNS and CDR2 SASEGT. The CDR3 has 13 residues. The junction had 8 bases not matched to a gene; V was cut back by 4 bases and J by 11 bases.

The chain links TRBV9 to TRBJ2-5, with D possibly being TRBD1 (5 bases). Trimming left V 4 bases short and J 5 bases short, with 24 bases between. The CDR3 is 17 residues long. Germline CDR1 is SGDLS and CDR2 is YYNGEE. This CDR3 is CASSLSPIRGLGETQYF. CDR3 nucleotide sequence: TGTGCCAGCAGCCTCTCACCAATAAGGGGCTTGGGGGAGACCCAGTACTTC.

A note on this clone: Compared with germline, one end of the junction differs, possibly owing to a read error. The V gene is TRBV5-4, the J gene TRBJ2-2; a weak D match, TRBD2 (5 bases). There are 14 residues in the CDR3. The germline gives CDR1 SGHNT, CDR2 YYREEE (reference sequence). The chain's CDR3 is CASSYEANTGELFF. The DNA for the CDR3 is TGTGCCAGCAGCTACGAAGCGAACACCGGGGAGCTATTTTTT. The variable domain in full, with the rest retrieved from reference TRBV5-4 and TRBJ2-2, is ETGVTQSPTHLIKTRGQQVTLRCSSQSGHNTVSWYQQALGQGPQFIFQYYREEENGRGNFPPRFSGLQFPNYSSELNVNALELDDSALYLCASSYEANTGELFFGEGSRLTVL.

The chain links TRBV28 to TRBJ2-1; 10 positions match TRBD2. Germline CDR1 reads MDHEN; CDR2 reads SYDVKM. The V gene end was trimmed by 8 bases and the J gene end by 5 bases; junction bases not matched to a gene: 12. The CDR3 sequence is 16 residues long. The CDR3 loop is CASREASGSPDNEQFF. The CDR3, as DNA: TGTGCCAGCCGGGAGGCTAGCGGGAGTCCGGACAATGAGCAGTTCTTC.

With regard to this clone: At one boundary the junction diverges from the germline segment, which might be a read error. The V call is TRBV5-1, the J call TRBJ2-7, with 7 bases fitting TRBD2. Germline CDR1 reads SGHRS; CDR2 reads YFSETQ. CDR3 length equals 14 residues. The CDR3 nucleotides read TGCGCCAGCAGTTTGGGGGGGGAGACCTACGAGCAGTACTTC. It specifies CASSLGGETYEQYF.

CDR3 bases: TGTGCCACCAGTTCGGACAGGGGCTCCTACGAGCAGTACTTC. Translation gives CATSSDRGSYEQYF. The V and J genes are TRBV15 and TRBJ2-7; 9 positions agree with TRBD1. The trim removed 6 bases at V and 0 bases at J, leaving 3 bases unmatched. Germline-derived CDR1 and CDR2 are LNHNV and YYDKDF (reference sequence). This CDR3 spans 14 amino acids.

This clone was seen just once. The chain couples TRBV7-9 to TRBJ2-1; 7 nucleotides match TRBD2. Germline V gene sequence: CDR1 SEHNR, CDR2 FQNEAQ (reference sequence). This CDR3 comprises 15 residues. V dropped 2 bases and J dropped 3; count of bases not matched to a gene: 4. CDR3 residues: CASSLLAGVYNEQFF. CDR3 nucleotide sequence: TGTGCCAGCAGCTTACTGGCGGGAGTCTACAATGAGCAGTTCTTC.